Each of the 13 T cell receptor beta chains below was sequenced from the same sample in a study of blood T cells in healthy people across ages. For the second PCR, which ran for about 7 to 11 cycles, a sample-barcoded 5' primer and a J-beta primer mix were used. Via MiXCR, TCRdb re-called the 5' RACE reads, giving one row per CDR3 protein. The sample shows more than 450,000 distinct CDR3 sequences, about 27% of them seen only once. These sequences were also reported in another study, on T cells of mothers and their children.

Material for sequencing was blood. All receptors derive from a boy aged 2 to 10 in good health.

The rearrangement uses TRBV12-3 or TRBV12-4 and TRBJ2-5; 14 positions match TRBD2. The CDR3 has 19 amino acids. J lost 4 bases, V lost 5 bases, and 15 bases had no gene match. The CDR3, as DNA: TGTGCCAGCAGTCCACCGGGACTAGCGGGAGTACGGGGACCAGAGACCCAGTACTTC. This gives the protein CASSPPGLAGVRGPETQYF.

The V and J genes are TRBV7-3 and TRBJ2-2; D possibly corresponds to TRBD1 (6 bases). Germline values: CDR1 SGHTA, CDR2 FQGTGA. This CDR3 has 14 amino acids. V gave up 5 bases and J gave up 5 bases, with 12 bases separating them. The CDR3 region has the DNA TGTGCCAGCAGCCCCACAGGGTCAACCGGGGAGCTGTTTTTT. Protein sequence: CASSPTGSTGELFF.

This clonotype was recorded a few times. The J gene is TRBJ2-7, the V gene TRBV6-5; 8 nucleotides agree with TRBD1. This CDR3 contains 13 residues. Germline assignment: CDR1 MNHEY and CDR2 SVGAGI. CDR3 sequence (DNA): TGTGCCAGCTCAGAGACAGGGGAATACGGGCAGTACGTC. It yields the protein CASSETGEYGQYV.

Note on this clonotype: Because the CDR3 is missing its conserved closing phenylalanine or tryptophan, this is likely a read error. The J gene is TRBJ2-5, the V gene TRBV18; 9 nucleotides line up with TRBD2. This CDR3 comprises 15 residues. V dropped 1 base and J dropped 0; count of bases not matched to a gene: 0. Germline lookup yields CDR1 KGHSH and CDR2 LQKENI. This CDR3 is CASSPQRGDQETQYL. CDR3 DNA sequence: TGTGCCAGCTCACCACAGCGGGGGGACCAAGAGACCCAGTACCTC.

This clonotype was detected only a few times. This chain joins TRBV20-1 and TRBJ2-5; 7 nucleotides match TRBD2. From germline, CDR1 is DFQATT and CDR2 SNEGSKA (reference sequence). V gave up 4 bases and J gave up 5 bases; unmatched junction bases: 13. The CDR3 loop spans 15 amino acids. CDR3 amino acids: CSATPWGGEEETQYF. The CDR3 DNA follows: TGCAGTGCTACCCCATGGGGGGGGGAAGAGGAGACCCAGTACTTC.

This clonotype showed up just once. The gene calls are TRBV3-1 and TRBJ2-1; D possibly uses TRBD1 or TRBD2 (5 bases each). The end of the DNA aligns better with TRBJ2-7, so the J call may be wrong. There are 14 residues in the CDR3. Germline V gene sequence: CDR1 LGHDT, CDR2 YNNKEL (reference sequence). The CDR3 nucleotides read TGTGCCAGCAGCAGGGACGCCGCCTCCTACGAGCAGTACTTC. Its translation: CASSRDAASYEQYF.

The chain links TRBV7-2 to TRBJ1-2, with TRBD1 as a possible D gene (5 bases). CDR1 is SGHTA and CDR2 is FQGNSA in the germline V gene. Trimming stripped 5 bases from V and 5 bases from J, with 18 bases between. The CDR3 has 15 residues. CDR3 in DNA: TGTGCCAGCAGCCCTCACTTTGGGGGAGCGTATGGCTACACCTTC. Residues: CASSPHFGGAYGYTF.

This clonotype was observed a handful of times. The chain joins TRBV18 to TRBJ2-1; tentative D call: TRBD2 (6 bases). The CDR3 extends over 14 amino acids. Germline V gene sequence: CDR1 KGHSH, CDR2 LQKENI. Trimming stripped 3 bases from V and 6 bases from J, with 12 bases between. The DNA for the CDR3 is TGTGCCAGCTCACCCCCCGTGGGGGGCAATGAGCAGTTCTTC. This codes for CASSPPVGGNEQFF.

The V gene is TRBV7-9, the J gene TRBJ2-5; weak D call: TRBD1 (6 bases). Trimming stripped 6 bases from V and 1 base from J, with 12 bases between. From germline, CDR1 is SEHNR and CDR2 FQNEAQ (reference sequence). CDR3 length: 14 amino acids. The CDR3 loop is CASSVGQPQETQYF. As DNA, the CDR3 is TGTGCCAGCAGTGTCGGACAGCCCCAAGAGACCCAGTACTTC.

This clonotype was seen only a few times. The chain joins TRBV7-2 to TRBJ1-4; D remains ambiguous. V was cut by 6 bases and J by 3 bases, with 14 bases left in between. The germline gives CDR1 SGHTA, CDR2 FQGNSA. This CDR3 spans 15 amino acids. DNA of the CDR3: TGTGCCAGCAGTATCCTGGGCAGTCCTAATGAAAAACTGTTTTTT. Its protein product is CASSILGSPNEKLFF.

The chain combines TRBV9 with TRBJ1-2; 10 positions agree with TRBD1. Germline V gene data show CDR1 as SGDLS and CDR2 as YYNGEE. This CDR3 is 17 amino acids long. The V gene end was trimmed by 3 bases and the J gene end by 0 bases; junction bases not matched to a gene: 8. CDR3 in amino acids: CASSDRDRGLANYGYTF. DNA of the CDR3: TGTGCCAGCAGCGACCGGGACAGGGGACTTGCTAACTATGGCTACACCTTC.

This clonotype occurred a few times. The rearrangement uses TRBV14 and TRBJ2-1; 8 bases line up with TRBD1. The CDR3 is 16 residues long. Trimming took 1 base from V and 1 from J; bases not matched to a gene: 3. Germline assignment: CDR1 SGHDN and CDR2 FVKESK. The CDR3 nucleotides are TGTGCCAGCAGCCAAGTAACAGGGGGATCCTACAATGAGCAGTTCTTC. Amino acids: CASSQVTGGSYNEQFF.

This clonotype was observed a few times. The V call is TRBV12-3 or TRBV12-4, the J call TRBJ2-5; 11 bases match TRBD1. This CDR3 comprises 16 residues. Trimming at V came to 1 base and at J to 4 bases, leaving 5 bases not matched to a gene. CDR3 residues: CASSLVPGTGGETQYF. Written as DNA, the CDR3 is TGTGCCAGCAGTTTAGTCCCCGGGACAGGGGGAGAGACCCAGTACTTC.